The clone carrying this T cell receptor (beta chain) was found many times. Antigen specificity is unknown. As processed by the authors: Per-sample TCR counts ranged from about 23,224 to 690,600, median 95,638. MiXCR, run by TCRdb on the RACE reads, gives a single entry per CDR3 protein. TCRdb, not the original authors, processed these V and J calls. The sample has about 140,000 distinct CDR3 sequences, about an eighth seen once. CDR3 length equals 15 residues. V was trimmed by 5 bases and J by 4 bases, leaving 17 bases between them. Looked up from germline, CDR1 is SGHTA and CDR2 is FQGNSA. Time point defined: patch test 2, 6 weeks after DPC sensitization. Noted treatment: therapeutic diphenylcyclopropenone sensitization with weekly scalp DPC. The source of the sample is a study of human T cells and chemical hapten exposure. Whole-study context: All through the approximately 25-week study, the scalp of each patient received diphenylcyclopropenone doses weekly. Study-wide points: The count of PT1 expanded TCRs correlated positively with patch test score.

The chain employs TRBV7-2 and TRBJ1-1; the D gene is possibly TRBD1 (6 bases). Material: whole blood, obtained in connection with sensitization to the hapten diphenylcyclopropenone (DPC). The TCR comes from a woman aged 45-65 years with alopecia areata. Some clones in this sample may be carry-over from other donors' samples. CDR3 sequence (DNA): TGTGCCAGCAGCCGATATGGGGGGGCTGGCACTGAAGCTTTCTTT. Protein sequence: CASSRYGGAGTEAFF.